The entry below describes one TCR beta chain. Its antigen is unidentified. TCRdb ran MiXCR on the PCR reads and lists one entry per CDR3 protein. The sample carries around 460,000 distinct CDR3 sequences, around 25% recorded once. This sample was taken from a study of molecular identifiers for immune sequencing clone quantification. Study context: Replicate runs used RNA from roughly 21,000 or 96,000 naive CD8 cells, which was split five ways into aliquots, and four of those aliquots were then sequenced. General study results and limits: Over 98% of effector molecules, yet under 1% of naive-cell molecules, were held by clones above 20 RNA copies.

Naive CD8 libraries came from approximately 20,000 to 980,000 sorted cells with 10%, 30% or 50% RNA. Sorting captured naive CD8 T cells as CD8+CD4-CCR7+CD45RA+. Germline CDR1 MNHEY, CDR2 SVGEGT. CDR3 length equals 17 residues. Trimming took 0 bases from V and 2 from J; bases not matched to a gene: 5. What was sequenced was naive CD8+ T cells from blood, with Jurkat cell RNA spiked in. Subset indicated: FACS-sorted CD8+CD4-CCR7+CD45RA+ naive T cells. This receptor was obtained from a human donor in good health. Some libraries in this study had Jurkat cell RNA spiked in. The chain joins TRBV6-2 or TRBV6-3 to TRBJ2-2, with TRBD1 matching over 8 bases. The CDR3 coding sequence is TGTGCCAGCAGTTACTCCCTGGACAGGGAAAACACCGGGGAGCTGTTTTTT. Its translation: CASSYSLDRENTGELFF.